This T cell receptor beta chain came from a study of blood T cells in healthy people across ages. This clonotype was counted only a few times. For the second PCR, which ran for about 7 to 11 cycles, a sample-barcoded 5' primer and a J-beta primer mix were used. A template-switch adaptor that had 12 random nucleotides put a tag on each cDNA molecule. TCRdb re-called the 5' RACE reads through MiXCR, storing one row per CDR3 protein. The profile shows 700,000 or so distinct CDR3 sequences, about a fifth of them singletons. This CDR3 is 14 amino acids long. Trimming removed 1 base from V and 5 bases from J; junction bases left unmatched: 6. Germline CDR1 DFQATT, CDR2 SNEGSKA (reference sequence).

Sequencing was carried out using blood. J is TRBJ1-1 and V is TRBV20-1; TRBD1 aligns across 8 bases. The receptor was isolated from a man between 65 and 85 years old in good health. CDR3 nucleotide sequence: TGCAGTGCTAGAGTCCCGAGGACAGGGACTGAAGCTTTCTTT. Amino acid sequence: CSARVPRTGTEAFF.